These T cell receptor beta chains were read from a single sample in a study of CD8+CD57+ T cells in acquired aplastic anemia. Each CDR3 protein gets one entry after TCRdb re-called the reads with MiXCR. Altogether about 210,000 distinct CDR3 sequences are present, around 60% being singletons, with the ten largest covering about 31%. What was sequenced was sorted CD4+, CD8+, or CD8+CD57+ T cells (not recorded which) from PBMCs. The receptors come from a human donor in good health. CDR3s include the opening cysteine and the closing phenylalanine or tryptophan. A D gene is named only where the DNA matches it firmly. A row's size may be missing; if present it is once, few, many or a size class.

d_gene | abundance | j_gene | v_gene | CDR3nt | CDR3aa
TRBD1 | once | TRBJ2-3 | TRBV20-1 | TGCAGTGCGAGGACAGGAAACACAGATACGCAGTATTTT | CSARTGNTDTQYF
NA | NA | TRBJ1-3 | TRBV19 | TGTGCCAGTACCTTCTTCTCTGGAAACACCATATATTTT | CASTFFSGNTIYF
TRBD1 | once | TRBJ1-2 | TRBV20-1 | TGCAGTGCTATTAGGGGGCAAAAAGGCTACACCTTC | CSAIRGQKGYTF
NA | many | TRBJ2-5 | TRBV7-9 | TGTGCCAGCAGCGCCCTAGATAGGGCTGGGGAGACCCAGTACTTC | CASSALDRAGETQYF
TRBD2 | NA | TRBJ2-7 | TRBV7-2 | TGTGCCAGCAGCTCGGTAGGGGGACTAGCGGGAGAAGGGTACGAGCAGTACTTC | CASSSVGGLAGEGYEQYF
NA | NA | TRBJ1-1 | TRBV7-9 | TGTGCCAGCAGCTTACAGGCGGGGAACACTGAAGCTTTCTTT | CASSLQAGNTEAFF
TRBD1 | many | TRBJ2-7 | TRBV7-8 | TGTGCCAGCAGCTTAACCCGACAGGGCCAAGGATACGAGCAGTACTTC | CASSLTRQGQGYEQYF
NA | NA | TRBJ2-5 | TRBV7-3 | TGTGCCAGCAGCTTAGGCGGGCCCCTCGAGACCCAGTACTTC | CASSLGGPLETQYF
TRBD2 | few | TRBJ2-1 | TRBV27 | TGTGCCAGCAGTTTTATTAGCGGGAGGAATGAGCAGTTCTTC | CASSFISGRNEQFF
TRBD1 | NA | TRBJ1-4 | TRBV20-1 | TGCAGTGCTAGAGGAGTCAGGGGGTCTAATGAAAAACTGTTTTTT | CSARGVRGSNEKLFF